This T cell receptor beta chain was found in a study of blood T cell repertoires in COVID-19. In the study overall: Sources were T cells, B-cell-depleted T cells, or PBMCs; the material itself was cDNA or gDNA.

With V trimmed by 1 base and J by 5 bases, 4 bases remained unmatched. The germline gives CDR1 LGHNA, CDR2 YSLEER. The CDR3 extends over 16 amino acids. Data came from immunoSEQ multiplex PCR; TCRdb stores just in-frame clones and leaves some out. The sample lists about 140,000 clones, approximately 86% occurring once. Sequencing used peripheral blood. The rearrangement uses TRBV4-3 and TRBJ2-1, with TRBD1 identical over 11 bases. The clonotype comes from a woman aged 55-70 years with acute or convalescent COVID-19. CDR3 in amino acids: CASSQVWDRGNNEQFF. The CDR3 DNA follows: TGCGCCAGCAGCCAAGTTTGGGACAGGGGGAACAATGAGCAGTTCTTC.